The source of this T cell receptor (beta chain) is a study of T cell responses to AZD1222 COVID-19 vaccine. Germline V gene lookup returns CDR1 LNHDA and CDR2 SQIVND (reference sequence). The V gene end was trimmed by 5 bases and the J gene end by 3 bases; junction bases not matched to a gene: 6. The CDR3 consists of 14 residues. This table comes from immunoSEQ multiplex PCR, and its TCRdb copy is limited to in-frame clones, with some not included. This sample carries about 77,000 clones, 80% to 95% of them seen once, and the ten largest clones take around 4.5%. The analysis combined second doses at about 4 or about 12 weeks. This clone appeared a few times. What it recognizes is unknown. Study outcomes and limitations: After two AZD1222 doses, spike-specific TCR breadth and depth rose versus day 0. Close to half of all spike-specific TCRs reportedly target regions of the variants that are unmutated. Clonal diversity may have been underestimated, and the donors were mostly white British, with more females than males.

This chain uses TRBV19 with TRBJ1-1; 7 bases are a match to TRBD1. The specimen was peripheral blood, collected 28 days after the second AZD1222 dose. This TCR was recovered from an adult who received the AZD1222 COVID-19 vaccine. The CDR3 region has the DNA TGTGCCAGTAGTCCCAGGACAGGCCACACTGAAGCTTTCTTT. Amino acid sequence: CASSPRTGHTEAFF.